This entry lists 9 T cell receptor beta chains sequenced from one sample in a study of vaccination effects on CD4 cells after COVID-19. Antigen specificity for these receptors is unknown. CD4+ T cell isolation took place after 10 days of culture. Each person got two doses of an mRNA SARS-CoV-2 vaccine, BNT162b2 or mRNA-1273. Libraries were prepared by immunoSEQ multiplex PCR; TCRdb keeps only in-frame clonotypes and omits some of them. Of tens of thousands of clones in the sample, nearly 75% were seen once. This specimen was CD4+ T cells from PBMCs cultured without peptide, taken after COVID-19 vaccination. These TCRs come from a human donor who received a COVID-19 vaccine.

The chain employs TRBV5-1 and TRBJ2-6; 11 bases align to TRBD1. The CDR3 runs to 19 residues. The ends lost 5 bases at V and 0 bases at J; junction bases unmatched: 10. Germline V gene data show CDR1 as SGHRS and CDR2 as YFSETQ. CDR3 amino acids: CASSFGQGAASSGANVLTF. CDR3 DNA sequence: TGCGCCAGCAGTTTCGGACAGGGGGCTGCCAGCTCTGGGGCCAACGTCCTGACTTTC.

This clone was recorded a few times. The V and J genes are TRBV27 and TRBJ1-2; no firm D call. Per the germline V gene, CDR1 is MNHEY and CDR2 is SMNVEV (reference sequence). The CDR3 is made up of 14 amino acids. With 2 bases removed from V and 8 bases from J, the gap between germline ends came to 15 bases. The CDR3 region has the DNA TGTGCCAGCAGTTTAAGTCGAGGCGCCGGCGGCTACACCTTC. This sequence encodes CASSLSRGAGGYTF.

This chain uses TRBV6-2 or TRBV6-3 with TRBJ2-7; 11 positions match TRBD2. The CDR3 totals 18 residues. V trimming: 2 bases; J trimming: 4 bases; junction bases outside the gene matches: 13. Germline V gives CDR1 MNHEY, CDR2 SVGEGT. CDR3 residues: CASSYGLRLAGPSYEQYV. In nucleotides, the CDR3 is TGTGCCAGCAGTTACGGTCTTCGACTAGCGGGGCCTTCATACGAGCAGTACGTC.

The chain employs TRBV5-1 and TRBJ1-1, with 11 bases that match TRBD1. With V trimmed by 4 bases and J by 4 bases, 6 bases remained unmatched. The CDR3 length is 15 residues. Germline loops: CDR1 SGHRS, CDR2 YFSETQ. DNA for the CDR3: TGCGCCAGCAGCAATGGACAGGGGGCGGTCACTGAAGCTTTCTTT. It is translated as CASSNGQGAVTEAFF. Based on the CDR3 plus reference TRBV5-1 and TRBJ1-1, the full variable domain is KAGVTQTPRYLIKTRGQQVTLSCSPISGHRSVSWYQQTPGQGLQFLFEYFSETQRNKGNFPGRFSGRQFSNSRSEMNVSTLELGDSALYLCASSNGQGAVTEAFFGQGTRLTVV.

This clone was detected only once. V and J are TRBV25-1 and TRBJ2-5; D is unresolved. The CDR3 has 14 amino acids. Germline V gene lookup returns CDR1 MGHDK and CDR2 SYGVNS. Between the trimmed V and J ends, which lost 0 bases and 5 bases, there was a span of 10 bases. CDR3 amino acids: CASSEYRSEETQYF. The CDR3 bases are TGTGCCAGCAGTGAATATCGGTCAGAGGAGACCCAGTACTTC. Full variable domain (missing parts from reference TRBV25-1 and TRBJ2-5): EADIYQTPRYLVIGTGKKITLECSQTMGHDKMYWYQQDPGMELHLIHYSYGVNSTEKGDLSSESTVSRIRTEHFPLTLESARPSHTSQYLCASSEYRSEETQYFGPGTRLLVL.

The CDR3 protein is CSVLTGEETQYF. The CDR3, as DNA: TGCAGCGTACTAACAGGGGAGGAGACCCAGTACTTC. This chain connects TRBV29-1 to TRBJ2-5; TRBD1 aligns across 7 bases. J was trimmed by 5 bases and V by 6 bases; bases with no gene match: 6. The CDR3 is 12 amino acids. In germline, CDR1 is SQVTM, CDR2 ANQGSEA.

The chain joins TRBV28 to TRBJ1-4; D is unclear. Germline values: CDR1 MDHEN, CDR2 SYDVKM. The V and J ends lost 6 bases and 4 bases respectively, with 9 bases between them. The CDR3 runs to 13 residues. The CDR3 DNA sequence: TGTGCCAGCAGCCAGCTTGATAATGAAAAACTGTTTTTT. Encoded protein: CASSQLDNEKLFF.

In its sample, this clone was seen a few times. The CDR3 region has the DNA TGTGCCAGCAGCTCCCAGGGGGCCCTCAATGAGCAGTTCTTC. Translating gives CASSSQGALNEQFF. V and J are TRBV11-3 and TRBJ2-1; 8 bases align to TRBD1. The CDR3 has 14 residues. The germline gives CDR1 SGHNT, CDR2 YENEEA. V lost 4 bases, J lost 6 bases, and 5 bases stayed unmatched.

The chain has TRBV10-3 and TRBJ1-2; 7 bases map to TRBD1. Germline V gene sequence: CDR1 ENHRY, CDR2 SYGVKD. The CDR3 length is 16 residues. With V trimmed by 7 bases and J by 4 bases, 15 bases remained unmatched. The CDR3 coding sequence is TGTGCCATCACCAAACCCCCCTGGACAGGCGGCTATGGCTACACCTTC. This translates into CAITKPPWTGGYGYTF.